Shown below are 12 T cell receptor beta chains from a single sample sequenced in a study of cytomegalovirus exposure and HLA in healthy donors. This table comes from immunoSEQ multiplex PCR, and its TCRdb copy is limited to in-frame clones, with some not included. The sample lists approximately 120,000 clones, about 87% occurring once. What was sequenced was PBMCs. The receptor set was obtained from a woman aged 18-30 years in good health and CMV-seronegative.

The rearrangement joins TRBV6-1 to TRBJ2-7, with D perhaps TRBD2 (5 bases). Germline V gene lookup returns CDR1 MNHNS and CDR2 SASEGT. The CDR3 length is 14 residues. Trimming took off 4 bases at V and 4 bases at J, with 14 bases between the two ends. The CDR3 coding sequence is TGTGCCAGCAGTGTCACCGGGAACCTATACGAGCAGTACTTC. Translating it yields CASSVTGNLYEQYF.

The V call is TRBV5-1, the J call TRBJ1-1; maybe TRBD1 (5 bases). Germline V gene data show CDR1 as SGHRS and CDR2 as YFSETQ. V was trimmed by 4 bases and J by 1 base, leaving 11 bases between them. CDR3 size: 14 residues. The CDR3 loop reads CASSPGRGNTEAFF. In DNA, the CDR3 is TGCGCCAGCAGCCCAGGGAGGGGGAACACTGAAGCTTTCTTT.

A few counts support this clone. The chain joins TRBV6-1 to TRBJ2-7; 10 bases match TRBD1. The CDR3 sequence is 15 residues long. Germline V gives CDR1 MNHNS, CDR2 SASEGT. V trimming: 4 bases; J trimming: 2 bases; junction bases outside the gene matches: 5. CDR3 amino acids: CASSGKTGGPYEQYF. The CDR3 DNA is TGTGCCAGCAGTGGAAAGACAGGGGGCCCCTACGAGCAGTACTTC.

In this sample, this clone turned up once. CDR3 loop: CASSMAGFDGYTF. The CDR3 DNA follows: TGTGCCAGTAGTATGGCGGGTTTTGATGGCTACACCTTC. This rearrangement joins TRBV19 to TRBJ1-2; D uncertain. Trimming stripped 3 bases from V and 6 bases from J, with 11 bases between. CDR3 length: 13 residues. The germline gives CDR1 LNHDA, CDR2 SQIVND (reference sequence).

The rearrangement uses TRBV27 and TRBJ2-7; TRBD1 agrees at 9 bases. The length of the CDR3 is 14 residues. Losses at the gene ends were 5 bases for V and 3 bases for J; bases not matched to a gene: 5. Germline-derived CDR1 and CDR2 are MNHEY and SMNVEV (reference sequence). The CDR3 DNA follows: TGTGCCAGCAGTACACGGACAGGGGACTACGAGCAGTACTTC. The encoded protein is CASSTRTGDYEQYF.

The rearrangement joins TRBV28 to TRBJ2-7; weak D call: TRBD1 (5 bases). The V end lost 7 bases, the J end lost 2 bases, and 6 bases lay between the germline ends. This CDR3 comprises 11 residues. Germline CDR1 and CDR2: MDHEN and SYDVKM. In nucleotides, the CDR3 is TGTGCCAGCACACAGGCCTACGAGCAGTACTTC. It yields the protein CASTQAYEQYF.

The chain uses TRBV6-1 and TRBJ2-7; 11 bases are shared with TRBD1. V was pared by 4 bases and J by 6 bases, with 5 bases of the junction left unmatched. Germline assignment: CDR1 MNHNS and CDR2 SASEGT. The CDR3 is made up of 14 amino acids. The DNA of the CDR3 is TGTGCCAGCAGTGCAACTGGGACAGGGGGCGAGCAGTACTTC. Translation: CASSATGTGGEQYF.

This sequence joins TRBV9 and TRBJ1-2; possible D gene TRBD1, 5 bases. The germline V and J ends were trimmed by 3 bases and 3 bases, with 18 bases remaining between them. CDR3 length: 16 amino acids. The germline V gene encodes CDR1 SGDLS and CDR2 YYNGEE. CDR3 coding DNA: TGTGCCAGCAGCGATCCCCCGGGGGAGTCCTACTATGGCTACACCTTC. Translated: CASSDPPGESYYGYTF.

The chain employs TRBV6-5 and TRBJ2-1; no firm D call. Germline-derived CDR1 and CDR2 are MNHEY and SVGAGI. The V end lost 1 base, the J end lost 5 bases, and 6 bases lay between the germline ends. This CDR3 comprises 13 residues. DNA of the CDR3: TGTGCCAGCAGTTACTATTCAGACAATGAGCAGTTCTTC. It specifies CASSYYSDNEQFF.

The CDR3 bases are TGTGCCAGCAGCTTAGCTGGTGGGGGAGGCGAGACCCAGTACTTC. It yields the protein CASSLAGGGGETQYF. V usage is TRBV7-9 and J usage is TRBJ2-5, with D possibly matching TRBD2 (6 bases). Between the trimmed V and J ends, which lost 0 bases and 5 bases, there was a span of 13 bases. Per germline, CDR1 SEHNR and CDR2 FQNEAQ (reference sequence). This CDR3 has 15 residues.

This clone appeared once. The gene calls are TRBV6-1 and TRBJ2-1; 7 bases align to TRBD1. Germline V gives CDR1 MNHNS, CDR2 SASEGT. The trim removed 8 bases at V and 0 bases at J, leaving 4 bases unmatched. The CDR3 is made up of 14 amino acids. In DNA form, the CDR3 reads TGTGCCAGCGGACGGGACAGCTCCTACAATGAGCAGTTCTTC. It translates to CASGRDSSYNEQFF.

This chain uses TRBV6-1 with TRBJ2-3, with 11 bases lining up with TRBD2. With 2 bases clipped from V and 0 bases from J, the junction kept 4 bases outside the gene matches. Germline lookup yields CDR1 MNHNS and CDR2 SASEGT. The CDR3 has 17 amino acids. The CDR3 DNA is TGTGCCAGCAGTGAAACTAGCGGGGGCCCTAGCACAGATACGCAGTATTTT. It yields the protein CASSETSGGPSTDTQYF.